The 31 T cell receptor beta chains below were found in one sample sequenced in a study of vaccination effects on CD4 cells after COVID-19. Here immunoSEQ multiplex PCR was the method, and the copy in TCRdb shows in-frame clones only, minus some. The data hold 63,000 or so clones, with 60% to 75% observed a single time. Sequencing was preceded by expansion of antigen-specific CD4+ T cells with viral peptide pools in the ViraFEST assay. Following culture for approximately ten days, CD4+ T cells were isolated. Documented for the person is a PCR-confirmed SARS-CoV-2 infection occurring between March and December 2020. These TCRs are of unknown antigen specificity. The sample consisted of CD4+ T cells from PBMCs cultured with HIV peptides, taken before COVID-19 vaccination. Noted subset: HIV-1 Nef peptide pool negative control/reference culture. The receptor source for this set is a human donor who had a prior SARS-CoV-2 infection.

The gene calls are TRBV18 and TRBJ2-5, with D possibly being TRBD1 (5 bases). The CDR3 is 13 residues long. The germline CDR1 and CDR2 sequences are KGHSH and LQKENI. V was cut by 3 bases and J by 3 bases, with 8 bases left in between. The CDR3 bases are TGTGCCAGCTCACCGACGACAGAAGAGACCCAGTACTTC. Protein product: CASSPTTEETQYF.

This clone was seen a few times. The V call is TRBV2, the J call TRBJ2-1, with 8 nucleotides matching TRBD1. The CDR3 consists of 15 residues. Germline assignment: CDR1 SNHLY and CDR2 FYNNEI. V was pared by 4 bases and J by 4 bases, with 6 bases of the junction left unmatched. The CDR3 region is CASSGDRSLYNEQFF. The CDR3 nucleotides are TGTGCCAGCAGTGGGGACAGGTCCCTGTACAATGAGCAGTTCTTC. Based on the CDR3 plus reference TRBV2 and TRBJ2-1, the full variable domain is EPEVTQTPSHQVTQMGQEVILRCVPISNHLYFYWYRQILGQKVEFLVSFYNNEISEKSEIFDDQFSVERPDGSNFTLKIRSTKLEDSAMYFCASSGDRSLYNEQFFGPGTRLTVL.

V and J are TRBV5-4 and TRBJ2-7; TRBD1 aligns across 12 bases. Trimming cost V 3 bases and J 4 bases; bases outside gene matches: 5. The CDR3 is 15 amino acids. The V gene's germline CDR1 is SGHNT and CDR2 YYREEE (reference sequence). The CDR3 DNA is TGTGCCAGCAGCTCGGGACAGGGGGCTTGGTACGAGCAGTACTTC. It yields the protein CASSSGQGAWYEQYF.

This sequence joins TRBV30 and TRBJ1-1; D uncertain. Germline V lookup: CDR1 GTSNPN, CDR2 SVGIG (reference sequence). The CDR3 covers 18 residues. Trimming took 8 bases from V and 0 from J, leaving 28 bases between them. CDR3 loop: CARPPPGPPSNLNTEAFF. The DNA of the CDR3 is TGTGCCCGACCACCACCCGGGCCACCCTCTAACTTGAACACTGAAGCTTTCTTT.

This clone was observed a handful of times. CDR3 region: CASTPSGNTEAFF. The CDR3 nucleotides read TGTGCCAGCACCCCGTCCGGGAACACTGAAGCTTTCTTT. V gene TRBV25-1 combines with J gene TRBJ1-1, with D hard to call. The V and J ends lost 7 bases and 1 base respectively, with 10 bases between them. Germline CDR1 and CDR2: MGHDK and SYGVNS. This CDR3 is 13 amino acids long. Using reference TRBV25-1 and TRBJ1-1 for the parts outside the CDR3, the full variable domain is EADIYQTPRYLVIGTGKKITLECSQTMGHDKMYWYQQDPGMELHLIHYSYGVNSTEKGDLSSESTVSRIRTEHFPLTLESARPSHTSQYLCASTPSGNTEAFFGQGTRLTVV.

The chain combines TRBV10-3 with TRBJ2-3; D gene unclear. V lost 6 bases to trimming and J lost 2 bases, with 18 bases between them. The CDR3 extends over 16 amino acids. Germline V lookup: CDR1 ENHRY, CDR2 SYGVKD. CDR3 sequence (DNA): TGTGCCATCAGGGGATGGAAAATCGGAACCACAGATACGCAGTATTTT. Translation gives CAIRGWKIGTTDTQYF.

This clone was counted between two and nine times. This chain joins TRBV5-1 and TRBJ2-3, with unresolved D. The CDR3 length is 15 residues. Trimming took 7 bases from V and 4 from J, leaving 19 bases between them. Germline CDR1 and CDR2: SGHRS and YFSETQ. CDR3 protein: CASFAGQTESDTQYF. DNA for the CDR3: TGCGCCAGCTTTGCCGGTCAAACGGAGTCAGATACGCAGTATTTT.

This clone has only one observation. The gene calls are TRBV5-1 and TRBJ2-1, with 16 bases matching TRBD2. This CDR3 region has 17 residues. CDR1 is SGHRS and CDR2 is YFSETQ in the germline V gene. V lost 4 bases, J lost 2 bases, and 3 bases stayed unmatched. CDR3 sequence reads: CASSLGLAGGTYNEQFF. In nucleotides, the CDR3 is TGCGCCAGCAGCCTGGGACTAGCGGGGGGGACCTACAATGAGCAGTTCTTC.

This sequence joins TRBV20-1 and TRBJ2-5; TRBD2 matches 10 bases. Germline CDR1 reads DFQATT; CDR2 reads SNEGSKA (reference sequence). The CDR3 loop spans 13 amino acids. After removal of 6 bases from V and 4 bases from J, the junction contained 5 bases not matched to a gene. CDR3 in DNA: TGCAGTGCCAGTACTAGCGGGACAGAGACCCAGTACTTC. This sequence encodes CSASTSGTETQYF.

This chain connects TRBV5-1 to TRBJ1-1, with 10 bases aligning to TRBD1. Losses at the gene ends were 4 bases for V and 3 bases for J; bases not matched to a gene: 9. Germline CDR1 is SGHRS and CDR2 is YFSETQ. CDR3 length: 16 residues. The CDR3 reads CASSLRGQGYDTEAFF. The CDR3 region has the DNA TGCGCCAGCAGCCTCCGGGGACAGGGGTATGACACTGAAGCTTTCTTT.

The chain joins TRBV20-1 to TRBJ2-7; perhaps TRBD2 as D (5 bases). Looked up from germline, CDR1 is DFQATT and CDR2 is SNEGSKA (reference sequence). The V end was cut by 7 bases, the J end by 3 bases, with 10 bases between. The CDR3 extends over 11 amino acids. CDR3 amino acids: CSVGNFYEQYF. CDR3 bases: TGCAGTGTCGGGAATTTCTACGAGCAGTACTTC.

CDR3 nucleotides: TGTGCCAGCAGTTCCCTAGGCGGAAACTACAATGAGCAGTTCTTC. Translation: CASSSLGGNYNEQFF. The chain couples TRBV6-5 to TRBJ2-1; D unresolved. Trimming shortened V by 4 bases and J by 3 bases, and 13 bases separated the two germline ends. Germline V gives CDR1 MNHEY, CDR2 SVGAGI. The CDR3 covers 15 residues.

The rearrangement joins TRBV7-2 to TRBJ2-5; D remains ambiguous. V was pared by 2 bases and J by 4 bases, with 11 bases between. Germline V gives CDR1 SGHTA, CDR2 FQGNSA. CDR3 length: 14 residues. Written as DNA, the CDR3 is TGTGCCAGCAGCTTAATGCTTGGGGTAGAGACCCAGTACTTC. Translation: CASSLMLGVETQYF.

CDR3 amino acids: CASSLDRVYGYTF. DNA for the CDR3: TGTGCCAGCAGCTTGGACAGGGTCTATGGCTACACCTTC. The chain combines TRBV5-4 with TRBJ1-2; D might be TRBD1 (6 bases). The CDR3 totals 13 residues. Germline V CDR1 and CDR2: SGHNT, YYREEE (reference sequence). Trimming took 0 bases from V and 4 from J, leaving 7 bases between them.

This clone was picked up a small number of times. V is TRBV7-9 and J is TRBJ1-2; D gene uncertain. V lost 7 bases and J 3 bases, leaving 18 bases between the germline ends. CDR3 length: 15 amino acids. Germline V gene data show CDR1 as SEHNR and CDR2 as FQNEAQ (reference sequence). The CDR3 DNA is TGTGCCAGCAATAACTGGGGTCTCTCTGACTATGGCTACACCTTC. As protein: CASNNWGLSDYGYTF.

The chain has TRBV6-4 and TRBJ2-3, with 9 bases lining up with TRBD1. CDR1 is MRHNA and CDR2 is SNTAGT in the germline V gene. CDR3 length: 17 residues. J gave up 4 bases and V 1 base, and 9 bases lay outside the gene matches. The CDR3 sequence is CASSDFRDRDNPDTQYF. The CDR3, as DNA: TGTGCCAGCAGTGACTTTCGGGACAGGGATAATCCAGATACGCAGTATTTT.

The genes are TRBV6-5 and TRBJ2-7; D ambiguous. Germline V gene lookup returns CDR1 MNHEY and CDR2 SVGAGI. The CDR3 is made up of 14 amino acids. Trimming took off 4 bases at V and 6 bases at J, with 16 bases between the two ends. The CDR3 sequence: CASSFQRSSVEQYF. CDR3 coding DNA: TGTGCCAGCAGTTTTCAACGGTCCTCCGTCGAGCAGTACTTC.

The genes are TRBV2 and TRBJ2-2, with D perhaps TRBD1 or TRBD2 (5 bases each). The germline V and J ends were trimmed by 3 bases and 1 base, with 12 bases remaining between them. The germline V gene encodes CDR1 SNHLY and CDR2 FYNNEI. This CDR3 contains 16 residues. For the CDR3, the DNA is TGTGCCAGCAGTGAGCAGGGACCCGGGAACACCGGGGAGCTGTTTTTT. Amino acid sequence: CASSEQGPGNTGELFF.

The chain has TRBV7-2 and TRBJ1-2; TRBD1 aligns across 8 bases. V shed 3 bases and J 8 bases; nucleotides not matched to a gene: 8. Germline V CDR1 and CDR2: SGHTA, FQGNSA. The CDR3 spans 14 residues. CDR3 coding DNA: TGTGCCAGCAGCTTCCAACAGGGGGGGTACGGCTACACCTTC. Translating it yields CASSFQQGGYGYTF.

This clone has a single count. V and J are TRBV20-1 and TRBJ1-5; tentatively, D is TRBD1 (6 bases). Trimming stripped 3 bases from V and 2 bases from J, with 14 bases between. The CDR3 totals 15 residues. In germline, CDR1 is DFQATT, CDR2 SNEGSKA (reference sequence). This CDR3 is CSASLTGWGNQPQHF. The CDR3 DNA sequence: TGCAGTGCTAGTCTAACAGGGTGGGGCAATCAGCCCCAGCATTTT.

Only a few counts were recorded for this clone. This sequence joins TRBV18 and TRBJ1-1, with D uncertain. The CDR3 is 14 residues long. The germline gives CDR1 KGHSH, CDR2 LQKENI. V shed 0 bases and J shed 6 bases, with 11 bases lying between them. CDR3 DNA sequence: TGTGCCAGCTCACCACCCGTTATGAGCCCTGAAGCTTTCTTT. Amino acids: CASSPPVMSPEAFF.

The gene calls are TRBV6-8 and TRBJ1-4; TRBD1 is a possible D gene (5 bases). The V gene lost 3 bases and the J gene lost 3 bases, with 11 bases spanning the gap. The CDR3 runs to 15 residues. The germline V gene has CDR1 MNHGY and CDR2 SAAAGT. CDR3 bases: TGTGCCAGCAGTTATCATAGGGGTGCTAATGAAAAACTGTTTTTT. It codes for CASSYHRGANEKLFF.

CDR3 sequence reads: CASSFRAGTSGRDEQFF. CDR3 bases: TGCGCCAGCAGCTTCCGGGCCGGGACTAGCGGGCGTGATGAGCAGTTCTTC. The chain recombines TRBV5-1 with TRBJ2-1; TRBD2 matches 12 bases. V lost 2 bases, J lost 8 bases, and 11 bases stayed unmatched. There are 17 residues in the CDR3. Germline values: CDR1 SGHRS, CDR2 YFSETQ.

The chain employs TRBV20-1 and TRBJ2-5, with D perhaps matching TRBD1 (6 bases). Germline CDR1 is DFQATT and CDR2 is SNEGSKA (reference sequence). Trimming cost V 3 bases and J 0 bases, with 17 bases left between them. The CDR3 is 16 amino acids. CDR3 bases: TGCAGTGCTAGTGCCCAAGGGGGAATGTACCAAGAGACCCAGTACTTC. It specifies CSASAQGGMYQETQYF.

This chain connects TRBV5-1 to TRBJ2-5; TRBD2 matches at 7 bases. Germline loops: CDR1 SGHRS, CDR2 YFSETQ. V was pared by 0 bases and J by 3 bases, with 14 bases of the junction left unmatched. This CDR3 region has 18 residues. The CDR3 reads CASSLAPSGGVEEETQYF. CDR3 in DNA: TGCGCCAGCAGCTTGGCCCCCTCGGGGGGAGTTGAGGAAGAGACCCAGTACTTC.

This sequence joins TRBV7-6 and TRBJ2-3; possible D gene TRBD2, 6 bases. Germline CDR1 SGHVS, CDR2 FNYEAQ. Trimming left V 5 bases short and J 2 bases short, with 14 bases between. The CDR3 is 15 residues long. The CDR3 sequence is CASSPGGDLTDTQYF. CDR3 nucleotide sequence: TGTGCCAGCAGCCCGGGCGGGGATCTCACAGATACGCAGTATTTT.

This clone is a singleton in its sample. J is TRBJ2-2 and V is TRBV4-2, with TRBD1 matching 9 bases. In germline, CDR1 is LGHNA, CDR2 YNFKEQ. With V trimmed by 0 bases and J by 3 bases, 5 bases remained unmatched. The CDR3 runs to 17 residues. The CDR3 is CASSQETTGGYTGELFF. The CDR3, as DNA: TGTGCCAGCAGCCAAGAAACGACAGGGGGGTACACCGGGGAGCTGTTTTTT.

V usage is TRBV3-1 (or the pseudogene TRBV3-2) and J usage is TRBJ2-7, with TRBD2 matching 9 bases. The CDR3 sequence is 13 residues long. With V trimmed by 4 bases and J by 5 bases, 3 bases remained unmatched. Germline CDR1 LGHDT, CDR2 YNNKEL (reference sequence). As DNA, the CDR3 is TGTGCCAGCAGCCTGGGACTAGCTAACGAGCAGTACTTC. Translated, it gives CASSLGLANEQYF.

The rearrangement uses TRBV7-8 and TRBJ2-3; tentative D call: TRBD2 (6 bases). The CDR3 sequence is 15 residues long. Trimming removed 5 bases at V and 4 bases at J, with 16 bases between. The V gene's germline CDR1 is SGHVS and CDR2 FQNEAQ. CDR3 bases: TGTGCCAGCAGCACCGGGACTGGAGAGGCAGATACGCAGTATTTT. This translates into CASSTGTGEADTQYF.

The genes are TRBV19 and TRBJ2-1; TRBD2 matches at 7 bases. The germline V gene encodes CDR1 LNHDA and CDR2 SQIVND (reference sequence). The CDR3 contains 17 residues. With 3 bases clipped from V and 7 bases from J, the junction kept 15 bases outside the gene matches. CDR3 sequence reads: CASSITGLPAGVNEQFF. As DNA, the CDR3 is TGTGCCAGTAGTATTACAGGCCTCCCGGCGGGAGTTAATGAGCAGTTCTTC.

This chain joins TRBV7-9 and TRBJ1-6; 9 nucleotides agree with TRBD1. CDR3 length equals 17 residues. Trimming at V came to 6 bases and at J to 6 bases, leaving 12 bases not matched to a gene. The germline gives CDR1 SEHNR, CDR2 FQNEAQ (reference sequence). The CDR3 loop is CASRRWTGAIINSPLHF. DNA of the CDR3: TGTGCCAGCAGACGTTGGACAGGGGCCATTATTAATTCACCCCTCCACTTT.